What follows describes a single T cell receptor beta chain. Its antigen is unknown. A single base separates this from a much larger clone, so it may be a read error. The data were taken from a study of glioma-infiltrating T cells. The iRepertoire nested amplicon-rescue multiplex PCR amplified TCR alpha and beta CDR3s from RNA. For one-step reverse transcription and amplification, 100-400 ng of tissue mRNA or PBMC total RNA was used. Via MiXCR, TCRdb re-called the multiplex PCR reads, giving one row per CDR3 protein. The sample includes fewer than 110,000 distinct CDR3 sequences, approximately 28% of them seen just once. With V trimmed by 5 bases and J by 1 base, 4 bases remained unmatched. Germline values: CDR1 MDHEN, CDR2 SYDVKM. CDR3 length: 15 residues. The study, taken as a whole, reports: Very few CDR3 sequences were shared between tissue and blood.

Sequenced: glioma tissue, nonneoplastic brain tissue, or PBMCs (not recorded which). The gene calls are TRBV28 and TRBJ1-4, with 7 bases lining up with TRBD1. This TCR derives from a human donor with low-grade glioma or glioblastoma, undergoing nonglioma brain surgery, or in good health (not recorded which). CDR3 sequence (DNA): TGTGCCAGCAGTGCGACAGGGTTAACTAATGAAAAACTGTTTTTT. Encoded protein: CASSATGLTNEKLFF.